This is a list of T cell receptor beta chains from one sample in a study of T cell responses to AZD1222 COVID-19 vaccine. Generated by immunoSEQ multiplex PCR, the TCRdb table keeps only in-frame clones and is missing some. The data show 72,000 or so clones, about 89% seen once. The sample consisted of peripheral blood, taken 28 days after the second AZD1222 dose. These receptors all come from an adult who received the AZD1222 COVID-19 vaccine. Each CDR3 is given with its conserved first and last residue. The D gene is left open where the match is weak. The size of a clone is reported for some rows only, either as once, few or many, or as a class for expanded clones.

d_call	j_call	v_call	clone_size	cdr3_nt	cdr3_aa
NA	TRBJ2-7	TRBV15	once	TGTGCCACCAGCAAGGGGGGTCGGAACGAGCAGTACTTC	CATSKGGRNEQYF
NA	TRBJ1-2	TRBV19	NA	TGTGCCAGTAGTATAACAGCTACTGGCTACACCTTC	CASSITATGYTF
TRBD1	TRBJ2-7	TRBV5-4	NA	TGTGCCAGCAGCAGGGGACAGGGTGGTTACGAGCAGTACTTC	CASSRGQGGYEQYF
NA	TRBJ1-1	TRBV6-5	NA	TGTGCCAGCAGCCGTCCCGTGACAAGCGGGGGTGAAGCTTTCTTT	CASSRPVTSGGEAFF
NA	TRBJ2-4	TRBV3-1/TRBV3-2	NA	TGTGCCAGCAGCCAAGAAGCGGGTAGTAAAGCCAAAAACATTCAGTACTTC	CASSQEAGSKAKNIQYF
TRBD1	TRBJ1-5	TRBV24-1	once	TGTGCCACCAGCAGGACAGGAAGCAATCAGCCCCAGCATTTT	CATSRTGSNQPQHF
NA	TRBJ2-6	TRBV19	NA	TGTGCCAGTAGTATGCCGAGGTCGGGCTCTGGGGCCAACGTCCTGACTTTC	CASSMPRSGSGANVLTF
NA	TRBJ1-5	TRBV9	few	TGTGCCAGCAGCGTAGGGCAGGGAGACAATCAGCCCCAGCATTTT	CASSVGQGDNQPQHF
NA	TRBJ1-4	TRBV19	few	TGTGCCAGTAGTCCTCAGGGTCGTCCGAATGAAAAACTGTTTTTT	CASSPQGRPNEKLFF
TRBD2	TRBJ2-7	TRBV29-1	few	TGCAGCGTTTCCGGGACTAGCGGGAGAGGTGAGCAGTACTTC	CSVSGTSGRGEQYF
TRBD1	TRBJ1-3	TRBV14	NA	TGTGCCAGCAGCCAATTCAGGGGGGGCGTTAAAGGAAACACCATATATTTT	CASSQFRGGVKGNTIYF
NA	TRBJ2-1	TRBV11-2	NA	TGTGCCAGCAGCCCCAGCGGCCTTTACAATGAGCAGTTCTTC	CASSPSGLYNEQFF
NA	TRBJ1-4	TRBV9	NA	TGTGCCAGCAGCGTAACACCTGCGGAAAAACTGTTTTTT	CASSVTPAEKLFF
NA	TRBJ1-1	TRBV6-5	NA	TGTGCCAGCAGTCCTAGGGAGACCACTGAAGCTTTCTTT	CASSPRETTEAFF
TRBD2	TRBJ2-1	TRBV29-1	NA	TGCAGCGCCCGGACTAGCGGGAGGAATGAGCAGTTCTTC	CSARTSGRNEQFF
TRBD1	TRBJ1-1	TRBV4-1	NA	TGCGCCAGCAGCCAAGATGTGACAGGGGTAACTGAAGCTTTCTTT	CASSQDVTGVTEAFF
NA	TRBJ2-7	TRBV18	NA	TGTGCCAGCTCTTTTCGGCAGGGTACCTACGAGCAGTACTTC	CASSFRQGTYEQYF
TRBD2	TRBJ2-1	TRBV5-1	NA	TGCGCCAGCAGCTTGGAGCGGGAGCTAAATGAGCAGTTCTTC	CASSLERELNEQFF
NA	TRBJ1-4	TRBV5-1	NA	TGCGCCAGCAGCTTGGTGACGGCAACTAATGAAAAACTGTTTTTT	CASSLVTATNEKLFF
NA	TRBJ1-6	TRBV27	NA	TGTGCCAGCAGTTTTTACCGTGATAATTCACCCCTCCACTTT	CASSFYRDNSPLHF
NA	TRBJ2-3	TRBV7-9	NA	TGTGCCAGCAGCTTAGTTGGGGGCTCAGATACGCAGTATTTT	CASSLVGGSDTQYF
NA	TRBJ1-3	TRBV7-9	NA	TGTGCCAGCAGCCTACTTGCACGGATTGGAAACACCATATATTTT	CASSLLARIGNTIYF
TRBD1	TRBJ2-7	TRBV5-1	NA	TGCGCCAGCAGCTTGGAAGGGACAGGAGGGGAGCAGTACTTC	CASSLEGTGGEQYF
NA	TRBJ2-3	TRBV10-1	NA	TGCGCCAGCAGTGAAAATTCAGGGATTATCGGTACGCAGTATTTT	CASSENSGIIGTQYF
TRBD1	TRBJ2-7	TRBV10-2	NA	TGCGCCAGCAGTCTATACCTAACAGGGGTAGGCGAGCAGTACTTC	CASSLYLTGVGEQYF
NA	TRBJ2-5	TRBV6-6	NA	TGTGCCAGCACCCCCAGGAGGGGCGAGACCCAGTACTTC	CASTPRRGETQYF
TRBD1	TRBJ1-5	TRBV7-2	NA	TGTGCCAGCAGCCGGGACAGTTCTAATCAGCCCCAGCATTTT	CASSRDSSNQPQHF
NA	TRBJ2-3	TRBV7-6	NA	TGTGCCAGCAGCTTAGGGTTAGCCGGGGCCGCTGGGGATACGCAGTATTTT	CASSLGLAGAAGDTQYF
TRBD1	TRBJ2-7	TRBV6-2/TRBV6-3	few	TGTGCCAGCAGTTCCTCCGGGACAGGGCCCTACGAGCAGTACTTC	CASSSSGTGPYEQYF
TRBD2	TRBJ2-2	TRBV5-1	NA	TGCGCCAGCAGCTTGCCGGGGGGGTCCGGGGAGCTGTTTTTT	CASSLPGGSGELFF
NA	TRBJ2-7	TRBV28	NA	TGTGCCAGCAGTTTATTAAGGGGGAAGCAGTACTTC	CASSLLRGKQYF
TRBD2	TRBJ2-7	TRBV25-1	NA	TGTGCCAGCAGTGTCTTAGCGGGAGGCCACTCCTACGAGCAGTACTTC	CASSVLAGGHSYEQYF
NA	TRBJ1-6	TRBV6-4	NA	TGTGCCAGCAGTCCCTCGGTGGGCGGTAATTCACCCCTCCACTTT	CASSPSVGGNSPLHF